The source of this TCR beta chain is a study of blood T cell repertoires in COVID-19. Study in general: Nucleic acid was either cDNA or gDNA, and it came from T cells, B-cell-depleted T cells, or PBMCs.

Authors' methods: The authors estimated nucleated cell counts from reference gene primer amplification. Assay: immunoSEQ multiplex PCR; the TCRdb copy retains only in-frame clones and omits some. V, J and clone size were drawn from that table, and D and trimming were deduced from the DNA. In the table there are tens of thousands of clones, roughly four fifths of which are singletons. In germline, CDR1 is SGHRS, CDR2 YFSETQ. The ends were cut back, 7 bases at V and 5 bases at J, with 19 bases in the middle. The length of the CDR3 is 15 residues. Sequencing was performed on peripheral blood. The chain is built from TRBV5-1 and TRBJ2-1, with a weak D call TRBD2 (6 bases). This clonotype was sampled from a woman of 80 years or more with acute or convalescent COVID-19. The CDR3 region is CASRPWTNKNNEQFF. CDR3 sequence (DNA): TGCGCCAGCCGCCCGTGGACTAATAAGAACAATGAGCAGTTCTTC.